This T cell receptor (beta chain) was captured by sequencing in a study of blood T cell repertoires in COVID-19. Clones were sequenced by immunoSEQ multiplex PCR, and TCRdb holds only the in-frame ones, with some missing. The data show about 50,000 clones, 75% to 90% seen once. Trimming took off 5 bases at V and 5 bases at J, with 18 bases between the two ends. Germline CDR1 reads SGHTA; CDR2 reads FQGTGA. The CDR3 is 15 amino acids. The sample comprised peripheral blood. The receptor's source is a man in his sixties with acute or convalescent COVID-19. The J gene is TRBJ2-5, the V gene TRBV7-3, with D possibly TRBD1 on 7 matching bases. The CDR3 region is CASSPTGYGGETQYF. In DNA, the CDR3 is TGTGCCAGCAGCCCGACAGGGTACGGAGGGGAGACCCAGTACTTC. The full variable domain, in which reference TRBV7-3 and TRBJ2-5 provide the parts outside the CDR3, is GAGVSQTPSNKVTEKGKYVELRCDPISGHTALYWYRQSLGQGPEFLIYFQGTGAADDSGLPNDRFFAVRPEGSVSTLKIQRTERGDSAVYLCASSPTGYGGETQYFGPGTRLLVL.